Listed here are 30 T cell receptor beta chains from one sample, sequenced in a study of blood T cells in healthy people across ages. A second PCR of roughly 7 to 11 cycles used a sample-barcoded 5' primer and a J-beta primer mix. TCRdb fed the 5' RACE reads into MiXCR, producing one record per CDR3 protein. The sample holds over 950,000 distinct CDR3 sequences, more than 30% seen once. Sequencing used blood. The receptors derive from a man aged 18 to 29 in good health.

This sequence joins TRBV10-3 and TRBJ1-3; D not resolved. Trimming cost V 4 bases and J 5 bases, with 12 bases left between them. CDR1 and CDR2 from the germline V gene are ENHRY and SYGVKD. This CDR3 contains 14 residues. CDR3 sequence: CAISADLGRNTIYF. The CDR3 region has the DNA TGTGCCATCAGTGCGGATTTAGGTAGAAACACCATATATTTT.

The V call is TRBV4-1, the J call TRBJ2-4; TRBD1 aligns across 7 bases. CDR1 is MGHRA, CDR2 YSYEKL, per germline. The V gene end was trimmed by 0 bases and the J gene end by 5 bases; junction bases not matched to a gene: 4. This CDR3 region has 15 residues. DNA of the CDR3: TGCGCCAGCAGCCAAGATGGGACAGTACAAAACATTCAGTACTTC. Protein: CASSQDGTVQNIQYF.

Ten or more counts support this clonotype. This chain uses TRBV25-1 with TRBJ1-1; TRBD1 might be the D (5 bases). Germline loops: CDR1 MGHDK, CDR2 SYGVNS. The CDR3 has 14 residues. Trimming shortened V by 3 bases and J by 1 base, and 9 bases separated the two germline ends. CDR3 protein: CASSDWTKNTEAFF. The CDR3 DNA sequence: TGTGCCAGCAGTGATTGGACAAAGAACACTGAAGCTTTCTTT.

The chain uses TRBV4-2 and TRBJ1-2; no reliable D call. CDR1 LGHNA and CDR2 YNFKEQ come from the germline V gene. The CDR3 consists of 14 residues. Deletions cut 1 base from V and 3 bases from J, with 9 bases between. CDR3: CASSQGHLHYGYTF. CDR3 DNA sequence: TGTGCCAGCAGCCAAGGGCATCTACACTATGGCTACACCTTC.

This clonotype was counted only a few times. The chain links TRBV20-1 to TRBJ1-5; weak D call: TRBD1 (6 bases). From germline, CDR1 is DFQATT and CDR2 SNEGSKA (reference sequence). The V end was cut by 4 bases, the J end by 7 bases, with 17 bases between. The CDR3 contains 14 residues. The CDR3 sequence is CSATAPQGLQPQHF. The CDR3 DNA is TGCAGTGCTACGGCACCACAGGGTTTACAGCCCCAGCATTTT.

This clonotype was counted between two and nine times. CDR3 in amino acids: CASSLRAGGNNEQFF. The CDR3 region has the DNA TGCGCCAGCAGCTTACGAGCGGGGGGTAACAATGAGCAGTTCTTC. The chain combines TRBV5-1 with TRBJ2-1; 9 bases fit TRBD2. The germline gives CDR1 SGHRS, CDR2 YFSETQ. This CDR3 spans 15 amino acids. The ends lost 2 bases at V and 5 bases at J; junction bases unmatched: 5.

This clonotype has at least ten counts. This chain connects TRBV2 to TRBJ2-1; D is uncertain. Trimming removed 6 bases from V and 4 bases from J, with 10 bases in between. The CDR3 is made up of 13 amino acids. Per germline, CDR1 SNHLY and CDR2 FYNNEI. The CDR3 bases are TGTGCCAGCAGAGCCGACACTTACAATGAGCAGTTCTTC. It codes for CASRADTYNEQFF.

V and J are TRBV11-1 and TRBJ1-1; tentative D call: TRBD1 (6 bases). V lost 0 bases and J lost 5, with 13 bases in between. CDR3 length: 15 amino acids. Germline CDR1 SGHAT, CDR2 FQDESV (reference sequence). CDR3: CASSLARLGGTEAFF. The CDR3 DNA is TGTGCCAGCAGCTTAGCGCGATTAGGGGGAACTGAAGCTTTCTTT.

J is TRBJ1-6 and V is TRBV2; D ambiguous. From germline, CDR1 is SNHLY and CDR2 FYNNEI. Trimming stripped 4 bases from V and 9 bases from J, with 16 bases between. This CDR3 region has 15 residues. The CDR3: CASSVYGIWGSPLHF. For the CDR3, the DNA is TGTGCCAGCAGTGTGTATGGGATATGGGGTTCACCCCTCCACTTT.

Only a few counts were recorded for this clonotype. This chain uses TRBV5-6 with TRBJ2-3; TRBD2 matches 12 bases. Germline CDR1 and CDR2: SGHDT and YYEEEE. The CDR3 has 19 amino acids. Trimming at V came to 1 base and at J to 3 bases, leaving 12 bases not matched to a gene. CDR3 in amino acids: CASSLTTSGGGASTDTQYF. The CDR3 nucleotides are TGTGCCAGCAGCTTGACGACTAGCGGGGGAGGAGCTAGTACAGATACGCAGTATTTT.

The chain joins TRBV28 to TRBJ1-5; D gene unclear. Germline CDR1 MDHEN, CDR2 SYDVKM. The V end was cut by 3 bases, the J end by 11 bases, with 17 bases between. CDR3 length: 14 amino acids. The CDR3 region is CASSLPSTIGSQHF. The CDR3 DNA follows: TGTGCCAGCAGTTTGCCCTCGACTATCGGGTCCCAGCATTTT.

CDR3 residues: CARSKLFPSGGLRTDTQYF. DNA of the CDR3: TGTGCCAGGAGCAAGCTTTTCCCTAGCGGGGGGCTAAGAACAGATACGCAGTATTTT. This chain joins TRBV3-1 and TRBJ2-3, with 11 bases fitting TRBD2. After removal of 9 bases from V and 3 bases from J, the junction contained 20 bases not matched to a gene. CDR3 size: 19 residues. The germline V gene has CDR1 LGHDT and CDR2 YNNKEL (reference sequence).

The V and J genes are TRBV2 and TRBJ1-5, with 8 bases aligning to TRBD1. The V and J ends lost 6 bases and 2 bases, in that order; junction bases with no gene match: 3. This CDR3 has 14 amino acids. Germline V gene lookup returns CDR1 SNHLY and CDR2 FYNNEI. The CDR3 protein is CASRDRVGNQPQHF. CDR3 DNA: TGTGCCAGCAGGGACAGGGTTGGCAATCAGCCCCAGCATTTT.

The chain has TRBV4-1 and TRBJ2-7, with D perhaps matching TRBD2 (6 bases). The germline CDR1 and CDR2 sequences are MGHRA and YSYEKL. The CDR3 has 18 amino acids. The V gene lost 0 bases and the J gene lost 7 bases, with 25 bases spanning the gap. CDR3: CASSQEPPGLGTYNEQYF. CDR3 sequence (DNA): TGCGCCAGCAGCCAAGAGCCCCCGGGACTGGGAACCTACAATGAGCAGTACTTC.

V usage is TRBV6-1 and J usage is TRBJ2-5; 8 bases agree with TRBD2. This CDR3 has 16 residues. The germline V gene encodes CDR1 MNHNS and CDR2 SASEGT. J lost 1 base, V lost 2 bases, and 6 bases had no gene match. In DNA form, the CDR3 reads TGTGCCAGCAGTGAATGGGGCGGGGGGCCCCAAGAGACCCAGTACTTC. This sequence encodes CASSEWGGGPQETQYF.

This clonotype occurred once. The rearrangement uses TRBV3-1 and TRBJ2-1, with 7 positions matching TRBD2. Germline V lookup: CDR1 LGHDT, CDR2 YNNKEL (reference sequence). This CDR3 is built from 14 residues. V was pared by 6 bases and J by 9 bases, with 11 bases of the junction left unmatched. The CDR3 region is CASSYGLGRFEQFF. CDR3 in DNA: TGTGCCAGCAGTTACGGACTAGGAAGGTTTGAGCAGTTCTTC.

CDR3 residues: CASSFNGDYGYTF. The CDR3 bases are TGTGCCAGCAGCTTTAACGGGGACTATGGCTACACCTTC. The J gene is TRBJ1-2, the V gene TRBV7-9; D ambiguous. Trimming took 3 bases from V and 3 from J, leaving 8 bases between them. This CDR3 spans 13 amino acids. Per germline, CDR1 SEHNR and CDR2 FQNEAQ (reference sequence).

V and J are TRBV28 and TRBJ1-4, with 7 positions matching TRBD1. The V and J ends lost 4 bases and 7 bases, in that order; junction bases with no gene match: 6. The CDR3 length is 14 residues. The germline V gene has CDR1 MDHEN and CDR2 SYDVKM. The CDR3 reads CASSYRGLTEKLFF. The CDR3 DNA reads TGTGCCAGCAGTTACAGGGGCCTGACTGAAAAACTGTTTTTT.

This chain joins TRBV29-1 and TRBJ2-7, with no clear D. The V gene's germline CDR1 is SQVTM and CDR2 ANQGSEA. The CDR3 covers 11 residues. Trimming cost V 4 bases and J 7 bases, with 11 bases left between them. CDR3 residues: CSVVGFNEQYF. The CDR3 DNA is TGCAGCGTTGTGGGGTTTAATGAGCAGTACTTC.

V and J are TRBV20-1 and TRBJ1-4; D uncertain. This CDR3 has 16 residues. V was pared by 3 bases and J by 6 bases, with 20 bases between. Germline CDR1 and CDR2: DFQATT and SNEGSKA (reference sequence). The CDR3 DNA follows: TGCAGTGCTAGTCGGGGTGGCGAGAGTTGGGATGAAAAACTGTTTTTT. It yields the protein CSASRGGESWDEKLFF.

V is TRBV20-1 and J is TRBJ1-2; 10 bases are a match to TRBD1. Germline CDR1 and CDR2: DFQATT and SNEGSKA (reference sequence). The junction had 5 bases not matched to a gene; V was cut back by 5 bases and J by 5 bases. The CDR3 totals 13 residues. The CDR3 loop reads CSADRQGAYGYTF. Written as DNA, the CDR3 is TGCAGTGCTGACAGACAGGGGGCTTATGGCTACACCTTC.

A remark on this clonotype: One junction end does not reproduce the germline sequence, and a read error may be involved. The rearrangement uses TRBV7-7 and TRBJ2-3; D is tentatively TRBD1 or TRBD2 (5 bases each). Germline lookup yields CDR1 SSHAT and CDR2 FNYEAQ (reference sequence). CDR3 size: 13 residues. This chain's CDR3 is CASSSKRGDTQYF. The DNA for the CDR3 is TGTGCTAGCAGCTCCAAGAGGGGTGATACGCAGTATTTT. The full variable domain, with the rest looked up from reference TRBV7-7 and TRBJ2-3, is GAGVSQSPRYKVTKRGQDVTLRCDPISSHATLYWYQQALGQGPEFLTYFNYEAQPDKSGLPSDRFSAERPEGSISTLTIQRTEQRDSAMYRCASSSKRGDTQYFGPGTRLTVL.

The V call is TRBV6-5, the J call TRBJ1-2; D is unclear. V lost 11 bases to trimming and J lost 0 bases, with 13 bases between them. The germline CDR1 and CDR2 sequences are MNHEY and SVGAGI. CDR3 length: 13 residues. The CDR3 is CASRRGANYGYTF. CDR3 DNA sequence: TGTGCCTCCCGTCGGGGAGCTAACTATGGCTACACCTTC.

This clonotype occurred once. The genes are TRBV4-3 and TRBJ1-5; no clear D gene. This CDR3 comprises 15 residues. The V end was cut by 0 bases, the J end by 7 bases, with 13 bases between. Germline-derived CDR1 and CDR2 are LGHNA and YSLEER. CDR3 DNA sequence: TGCGCCAGCAGCCAAGAACGAAAAGGTGGCCAGCCCCAGCATTTT. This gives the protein CASSQERKGGQPQHF.

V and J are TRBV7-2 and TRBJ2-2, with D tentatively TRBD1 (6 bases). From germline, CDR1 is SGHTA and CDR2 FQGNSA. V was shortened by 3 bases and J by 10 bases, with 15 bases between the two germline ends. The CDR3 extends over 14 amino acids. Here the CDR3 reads CASSFSRQAVELFF. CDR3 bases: TGTGCCAGCAGCTTCAGCCGACAGGCCGTGGAGCTGTTTTTT.

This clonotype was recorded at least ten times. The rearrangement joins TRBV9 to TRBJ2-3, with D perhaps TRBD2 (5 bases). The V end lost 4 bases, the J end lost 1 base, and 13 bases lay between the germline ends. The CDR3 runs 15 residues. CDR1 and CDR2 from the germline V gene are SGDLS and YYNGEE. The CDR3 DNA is TGTGCCAGCAGCCTATTAGCGAGCGGCACAGATACGCAGTATTTT. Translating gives CASSLLASGTDTQYF.

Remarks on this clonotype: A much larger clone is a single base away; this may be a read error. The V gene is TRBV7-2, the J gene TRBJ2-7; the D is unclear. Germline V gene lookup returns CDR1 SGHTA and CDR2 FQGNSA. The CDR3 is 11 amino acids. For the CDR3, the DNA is TGTCCCAGCAGCTTAAAATACGAGCAGTACTTC. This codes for CPSSLKYEQYF.

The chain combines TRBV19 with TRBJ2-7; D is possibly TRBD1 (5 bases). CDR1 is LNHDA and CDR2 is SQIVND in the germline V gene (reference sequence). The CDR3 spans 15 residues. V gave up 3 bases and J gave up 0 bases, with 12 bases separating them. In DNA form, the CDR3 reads TGTGCCAGTAGTATGTCCAGGGCGAGCTCCTACGAGCAGTACTTC. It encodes CASSMSRASSYEQYF.

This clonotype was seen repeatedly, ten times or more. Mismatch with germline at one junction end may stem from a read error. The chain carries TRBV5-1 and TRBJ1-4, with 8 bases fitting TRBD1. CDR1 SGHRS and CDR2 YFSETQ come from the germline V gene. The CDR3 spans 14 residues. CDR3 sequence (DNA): TGTGCCAGCAGTCCCGGACAGGGAGGGGAAAAACTGTTTTTT. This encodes CASSPGQGGEKLFF.

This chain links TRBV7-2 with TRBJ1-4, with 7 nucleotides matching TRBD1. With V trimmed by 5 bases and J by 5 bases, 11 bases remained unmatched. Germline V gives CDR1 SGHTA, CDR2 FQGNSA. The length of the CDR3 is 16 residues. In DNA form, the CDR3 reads TGTGCCAGCAGCCTCGATCCCGGGACAGCGAATGAAAAACTGTTTTTT. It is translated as CASSLDPGTANEKLFF.